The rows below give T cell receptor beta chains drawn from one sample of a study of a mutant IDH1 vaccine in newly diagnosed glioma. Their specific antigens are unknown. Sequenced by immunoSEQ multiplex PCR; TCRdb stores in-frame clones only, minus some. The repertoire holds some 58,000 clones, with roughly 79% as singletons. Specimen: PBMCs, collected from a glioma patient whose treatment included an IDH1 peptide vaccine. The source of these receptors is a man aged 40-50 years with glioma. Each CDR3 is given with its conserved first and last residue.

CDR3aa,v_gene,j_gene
CASSLGGSLAGFEYF,TRBV7-9,TRBJ2-5
CASSLGGLNTEAFF,TRBV5-1,TRBJ1-1
CASSLQGYEQYF,TRBV7-6,TRBJ2-7
CASTPGQGAKNSPLHF,TRBV5-6,TRBJ1-6
CASSTGDYGYTF,TRBV18,TRBJ1-2
CAWSVRLAGVKTGELFF,TRBV30,TRBJ2-2
CASSLGQGVTEAFF,TRBV5-4,TRBJ1-1
CASSLVGGNTEAFF,TRBV6-5,TRBJ1-1
CASSPRDRMNTEAFF,TRBV7-9,TRBJ1-1
CASSTGQGANEQFF,TRBV7-3,TRBJ2-1
CASSPRGNRNTEAFF,TRBV18,TRBJ1-1
CASSSGRGSEQYF,TRBV7-8,TRBJ2-7
CASRLAFGGWAYEQYF,TRBV12-2,TRBJ2-7
CASRSHGELFF,TRBV5-1,TRBJ2-2
CASSLVPGDWYEQYF,TRBV7-2,TRBJ2-7
CASSFLTPNSGNTIYF,TRBV6-5,TRBJ1-3
CASSQDFGGYYGYTF,TRBV4-3,TRBJ1-2
CAISGGRGRSNYGYTF,TRBV10-3,TRBJ1-2
CASLKGSTEAFF,TRBV19,TRBJ1-1
CASSGGTGEAFF,TRBV6-1,TRBJ1-1
CAIRRGLASNTGELFF,TRBV10-3,TRBJ2-2
CASSEQGSDTQYF,TRBV6-1,TRBJ2-3
CATRRDPSYNEQFF,TRBV19,TRBJ2-1
CASSELPTSLGEQFF,TRBV2,TRBJ2-1
CASSLDGQGTTYEQYF,TRBV5-1,TRBJ2-7
CASSSAYNSGSGGGQETQYF,TRBV13,TRBJ2-5
CASSYSEYNEQFF,TRBV6-5,TRBJ2-1
CASSTSLAGGETQYF,TRBV9,TRBJ2-5
CAWSPTGQGRSPLHF,TRBV30,TRBJ1-6
CASSFVGGIVATNEKLFF,TRBV5-6,TRBJ1-4
CAWRKGLLVAEAFF,TRBV30,TRBJ1-1
CASGRSQMNTEAFF,TRBV5-1,TRBJ1-1
CASSSGQNYEQYF,TRBV27,TRBJ2-7
CASSHTSTGIRNQPQHF,TRBV14,TRBJ1-5
CASSYQVRETQYF,TRBV6-6,TRBJ2-5
CASSLQDRGGTGELFF,TRBV19,TRBJ2-2
CASSFAGGINEQFF,TRBV7-9,TRBJ2-1
CASMRTGFSPLHF,TRBV6-1,TRBJ1-6
CASSLPGTSFFSGANVLTF,TRBV7-2,TRBJ2-6
CASSPVRDIQYF,TRBV28,TRBJ2-4
CASSQVVGGDTHTDTQYF,TRBV4-2,TRBJ2-3
CASSQSTANEQFF,TRBV4-3,TRBJ2-1
CASRRSSGWSDTQYF,TRBV6-5,TRBJ2-3
CASSTSRQPQHF,TRBV6-6,TRBJ1-5
CASSLVRLQETQYF,TRBV5-6,TRBJ2-5
CASSPRVSINQETQYF,TRBV27,TRBJ2-5
CASSYVRSKYSGSYNEQFF,TRBV5-1,TRBJ2-1
CASSREQGSLGNTIYF,TRBV9,TRBJ1-3
CASSSRAGVILQETQYF,TRBV7-8,TRBJ2-5
CAWSVLLLAGVQFF,TRBV30,TRBJ2-1
CATGKGLAGDETQYF,TRBV2,TRBJ2-5
CAISSGTYEQYF,TRBV10-3,TRBJ2-7
CASSLGGVAQPQHF,TRBV5-1,TRBJ1-5
CASSLFWDSYEQYF,TRBV7-8,TRBJ2-7
CASSRLGRALGEQYF,TRBV7-2,TRBJ2-7
CASSSGDRGGGTEAFF,TRBV19,TRBJ1-1